A selection of T cell receptor beta chains follows, all from one sample in a study of T cell responses to AZD1222 COVID-19 vaccine. Sequencing was performed with immunoSEQ multiplex PCR; in TCRdb, only in-frame clones are kept and a portion is missing. The sample has 85,000 to 130,000 clones, about nine tenths seen once. This sample comprised peripheral blood, obtained 28 days after the second AZD1222 dose. Receptor source: an adult who received the AZD1222 COVID-19 vaccine. Each CDR3 is given without its conserved first and last residue. Fields, in order: V gene, J gene, clone size, CDR3 protein. Not all rows give a size; the values are once, few, many and, for expanded clones, a class.

v_gene: TRBV27
j_gene: TRBJ1-2
abundance: .
CDR3aa: ASSPTGNFGYGYT

v_gene: TRBV6-9
j_gene: TRBJ1-1
abundance: .
CDR3aa: ASSSTLPGHTEAF

v_gene: TRBV4-3
j_gene: TRBJ2-2
abundance: .
CDR3aa: ASSQLGRSNTGELF

v_gene: TRBV4-1
j_gene: TRBJ1-5
abundance: .
CDR3aa: ASSQDRGARSNQPQH

v_gene: TRBV21-1
j_gene: TRBJ2-7
abundance: .
CDR3aa: ARGDDEQY

v_gene: TRBV6-2/TRBV6-3
j_gene: TRBJ1-1
abundance: .
CDR3aa: ASSLPTGQGEAF

v_gene: TRBV9
j_gene: TRBJ1-3
abundance: .
CDR3aa: ASSVDRRGTVEGNTIY

v_gene: TRBV3-1/TRBV3-2
j_gene: TRBJ1-5
abundance: .
CDR3aa: ASSQDSGGRALH

v_gene: TRBV18
j_gene: TRBJ1-2
abundance: .
CDR3aa: ASSPLTGEIGYT

v_gene: TRBV5-4
j_gene: TRBJ1-1
abundance: once
CDR3aa: ASSLAPNTEAF

v_gene: TRBV4-3
j_gene: TRBJ1-2
abundance: .
CDR3aa: ASSLNTGTLAVGYT

v_gene: TRBV7-2
j_gene: TRBJ1-1
abundance: .
CDR3aa: ASSLAQSQTTEAF

v_gene: TRBV28
j_gene: TRBJ1-6
abundance: .
CDR3aa: ASSLQGSSYNSPLH

v_gene: TRBV2
j_gene: TRBJ2-7
abundance: .
CDR3aa: ASSEVLFYRGGYEQY

v_gene: TRBV11-2
j_gene: TRBJ1-1
abundance: .
CDR3aa: ASSLTIRAFGTEAF

v_gene: TRBV3-1/TRBV3-2
j_gene: TRBJ1-3
abundance: .
CDR3aa: ASSQEFRNTIY

v_gene: TRBV21-1
j_gene: TRBJ1-2
abundance: .
CDR3aa: ASSSRQGGYGYT

v_gene: TRBV7-2
j_gene: TRBJ2-2
abundance: .
CDR3aa: ASSLYDTPASGELF

v_gene: TRBV3-1/TRBV3-2
j_gene: TRBJ1-5
abundance: .
CDR3aa: ASSQGGSNQPQH

v_gene: TRBV28
j_gene: TRBJ1-5
abundance: .
CDR3aa: ASRGGDSLNQPQH

v_gene: TRBV20-1
j_gene: TRBJ2-7
abundance: .
CDR3aa: SASTSGSYEQY

v_gene: TRBV7-8
j_gene: TRBJ2-3
abundance: .
CDR3aa: ASSPRRGRDFTDTQY

v_gene: TRBV6-5
j_gene: TRBJ1-5
abundance: .
CDR3aa: ASRQSSLNQPQH

v_gene: TRBV15
j_gene: TRBJ1-5
abundance: .
CDR3aa: ATGRDNQPQH

v_gene: TRBV25-1
j_gene: TRBJ2-3
abundance: .
CDR3aa: ASSELGGLADFRDTQY

v_gene: TRBV15
j_gene: TRBJ2-7
abundance: .
CDR3aa: ATSRDFSGSYEQY

v_gene: TRBV7-6
j_gene: TRBJ2-7
abundance: once
CDR3aa: ASRTTGGSEQY

v_gene: TRBV7-8
j_gene: TRBJ2-5
abundance: .
CDR3aa: ASSLARGGQETQY

v_gene: TRBV6-1
j_gene: TRBJ2-2
abundance: .
CDR3aa: ASSEVGSTGELF

v_gene: TRBV7-9
j_gene: TRBJ1-1
abundance: few
CDR3aa: ASSPNTGGDTEAF

v_gene: TRBV6-5
j_gene: TRBJ2-7
abundance: .
CDR3aa: ASSLTVGSYEQY

v_gene: TRBV7-2
j_gene: TRBJ2-1
abundance: .
CDR3aa: ASSLWGGTYNEQF

v_gene: TRBV10-3
j_gene: TRBJ1-2
abundance: .
CDR3aa: ESRDRAEAYGYT